This passage covers 19 T cell receptor beta chains from one sample sequenced in a study of cytomegalovirus exposure and HLA in healthy donors. It was with 60 Vbeta and 13 Jbeta primers that the PCR ran. Assay: immunoSEQ multiplex PCR; the TCRdb copy retains only in-frame clones and omits some. The data hold nearly 200,000 clones, with 87% observed a single time. The sequencing sample was made of PBMCs. These receptors were obtained from a young man in good health and CMV-seronegative.

The genes are TRBV2 and TRBJ2-7; 8 bases agree with TRBD1. Per germline, CDR1 SNHLY and CDR2 FYNNEI. V was pared by 8 bases and J by 2 bases, with 11 bases of the junction left unmatched. There are 15 residues in the CDR3. The CDR3 nucleotides are TGTGCCAGCGGCCGTATGGACAGGGCCCCCTACGAGCAGTACTTC. It yields the protein CASGRMDRAPYEQYF.

The chain carries TRBV29-1 and TRBJ2-1; TRBD2 agrees at 12 bases. CDR3 size: 16 residues. The germline V gene has CDR1 SQVTM and CDR2 ANQGSEA. Trimming removed 3 bases from V and 0 bases from J; junction bases left unmatched: 3. The CDR3 DNA sequence: TGCAGCGTTGAGACTAGCGGGGGCCGCTCCTACAATGAGCAGTTCTTC. This sequence encodes CSVETSGGRSYNEQFF.

This clone was seen only a few times. V gene TRBV2 combines with J gene TRBJ2-7; D might be TRBD2 (5 bases). This CDR3 is built from 13 residues. CDR1 and CDR2 from the germline V gene are SNHLY and FYNNEI. The V end was cut by 7 bases, the J end by 0 bases, with 10 bases between. The CDR3: CASTVSDSYEQYF. The CDR3 DNA reads as TGTGCCAGCACGGTTAGCGACTCCTACGAGCAGTACTTC. Drawing the rest from reference TRBV2 and TRBJ2-7, the complete variable domain is EPEVTQTPSHQVTQMGQEVILRCVPISNHLYFYWYRQILGQKVEFLVSFYNNEISEKSEIFDDQFSVERPDGSNFTLKIRSTKLEDSAMYFCASTVSDSYEQYFGPGTRLTVT.

With respect to this clone: One junction end does not reproduce the germline sequence, and a read error may be involved. The genes are TRBV7-7 and TRBJ2-3; TRBD2 agrees at 9 bases. CDR1 and CDR2 from the germline V gene are SSHAT and FNYEAQ (reference sequence). The CDR3 runs 15 residues. CDR3 sequence: CASSLGRGGINTQYF. CDR3 in DNA: TGTGCTAGCAGCTTAGGGCGGGGGGGCATAAATACGCAGTATTTT.

This rearrangement joins TRBV28 to TRBJ1-5, with a possible D match to TRBD1 (5 bases). Germline CDR1 is MDHEN and CDR2 is SYDVKM. V was cut by 2 bases and J by 6 bases, with 8 bases left in between. The CDR3 contains 13 residues. The CDR3 loop reads CASSLNQGQPQHF. DNA of the CDR3: TGTGCCAGCAGTTTAAACCAGGGTCAGCCCCAGCATTTT.

This clone was seen only a few times. V is TRBV7-2 and J is TRBJ1-5; tentatively, D is TRBD1 (6 bases). V lost 1 base to trimming and J lost 7 bases, with 11 bases between them. Germline values: CDR1 SGHTA, CDR2 FQGNSA. The CDR3 has 14 amino acids. The CDR3 DNA reads TGTGCCAGCAGCTTAGACAGGGCTGGGCAGCCCCAGCATTTT. Translated, it gives CASSLDRAGQPQHF.

This chain uses TRBV7-9 with TRBJ1-5; D is unclear. This CDR3 has 17 amino acids. V shed 1 base and J shed 0 bases, with 13 bases lying between them. Germline assignment: CDR1 SEHNR and CDR2 FQNEAQ (reference sequence). CDR3 sequence reads: CASSLDMLEGSNQPQHF. CDR3 DNA sequence: TGTGCCAGCAGCTTAGACATGCTGGAGGGTAGCAATCAGCCCCAGCATTTT.

This clone came up a few times. The chain links TRBV29-1 to TRBJ2-3; 9 bases map to TRBD2. Germline V gene lookup returns CDR1 SQVTM and CDR2 ANQGSEA. Trimming took 5 bases from V and 2 from J; bases not matched to a gene: 8. The CDR3 is 15 amino acids. CDR3 coding DNA: TGCAGCGTTCGGAGGCTAGCGGGAACCACAGATACGCAGTATTTT. Amino acid sequence: CSVRRLAGTTDTQYF.

This sequence joins TRBV7-6 and TRBJ2-5; TRBD1 is a possible D gene (5 bases). This CDR3 region has 15 residues. V was cut by 0 bases and J by 2 bases, with 10 bases left in between. Germline assignment: CDR1 SGHVS and CDR2 FNYEAQ. The CDR3 loop is CASSLAVDRQETQYF. Written as DNA, the CDR3 is TGTGCCAGCAGCTTAGCTGTCGACAGACAAGAGACCCAGTACTTC.

The V and J genes are TRBV11-2 and TRBJ1-2; tentatively, D is TRBD1 (6 bases). This CDR3 is built from 19 residues. The germline V gene has CDR1 SGHAT and CDR2 FQNNGV. With 0 bases removed from V and 3 bases from J, the gap between germline ends came to 23 bases. The CDR3 nucleotides read TGTGCCAGCAGCTTAGAGCGGGTGGACAGCAGGGATCCCCACTATGGCTACACCTTC. As protein: CASSLERVDSRDPHYGYTF.

About this clone: The DNA is left out, because the CDR3 cannot be placed on it with certainty; the CDR3 is given as TCRdb lists it. The CDR3 reads CASSSSSGSGTDTQYF. V and J are TRBV28 and TRBJ2-3; TRBD2, as called in the table, went unchecked against the DNA. From germline, CDR1 is MDHEN and CDR2 SYDVKM. Counting both end residues, the CDR3 totals 16 amino acids.

In this sample, this clone turned up once. V and J are TRBV27 and TRBJ1-6; a possible D gene is TRBD1 (6 bases). The CDR3 covers 15 residues. Germline values: CDR1 MNHEY, CDR2 SMNVEV (reference sequence). Trimming cost V 6 bases and J 6 bases, with 15 bases left between them. The CDR3 here is CASRPPGHRNSPLHF. The CDR3 bases are TGTGCCAGCAGGCCACCGGGACACCGTAATTCACCCCTCCACTTT.

This chain connects TRBV5-1 to TRBJ2-5; TRBD1 matches 10 bases. The CDR3 sequence is 15 residues long. Germline CDR1 is SGHRS and CDR2 is YFSETQ. Trimming at V came to 3 bases and at J to 5 bases, leaving 7 bases not matched to a gene. This chain's CDR3 is CASSYGDRGRETQYF. As DNA, the CDR3 is TGCGCCAGCAGCTATGGTGACAGGGGGCGCGAGACCCAGTACTTC.

Notes on this clone: This same CDR3 is encoded by further DNA sequences in the sample. The chain links TRBV2 to TRBJ2-5; TRBD2 aligns across 10 bases. Germline V lookup: CDR1 SNHLY, CDR2 FYNNEI. The CDR3 loop spans 18 amino acids. V gave up 6 bases and J gave up 4 bases; unmatched junction bases: 17. The CDR3 sequence is CASSLMVRASGRPETQYF. CDR3 DNA sequence: TGTGCCAGCAGCCTTATGGTTCGGGCTAGCGGGAGACCAGAGACCCAGTACTTC.

This chain links TRBV19 with TRBJ2-2, with 7 positions matching TRBD2. CDR1 is LNHDA, CDR2 SQIVND, per germline (reference sequence). V trimming: 7 bases; J trimming: 5 bases; junction bases outside the gene matches: 10. The CDR3 contains 15 residues. This CDR3 is CASTNAGVRTGELFF. The CDR3 DNA sequence: TGTGCCAGTACCAATGCGGGGGTAAGGACCGGGGAGCTGTTTTTT.

The chain employs TRBV4-2 and TRBJ2-5, with 10 bases fitting TRBD2. CDR3 length: 14 residues. In germline, CDR1 is LGHNA, CDR2 YNFKEQ. J lost 11 bases, V lost 3 bases, and 9 bases had no gene match. CDR3 amino acids: CASSQGGLAEEQYF. The CDR3 nucleotides read TGTGCCAGCAGCCAGGGTGGACTAGCGGAAGAGCAGTACTTC.

This clone was counted only a few times. V usage is TRBV9 and J usage is TRBJ1-3; the D is unclear. Germline V gene sequence: CDR1 SGDLS, CDR2 YYNGEE. V gave up 5 bases and J gave up 0 bases, with 15 bases separating them. This CDR3 is 16 amino acids long. CDR3 sequence: CASSQPPRGSGNTIYF. CDR3 sequence (DNA): TGTGCCAGCAGTCAACCCCCCCGGGGCTCTGGAAACACCATATATTTT.

As to this clone: At one end the junction does not follow the germline gene, possibly because of a read error. The V and J genes are TRBV5-1 and TRBJ2-5; a weak D match, TRBD1 (6 bases). Germline loops: CDR1 SGHRS, CDR2 YFSETQ. The CDR3 consists of 18 residues. In DNA, the CDR3 is TGCGCCAGCAGCAGTGACCCAAGCAGGGGTTATGCCCAAGAGGCCCAGTACTTC. Amino acid sequence: CASSSDPSRGYAQEAQYF.

The V call is TRBV29-1, the J call TRBJ2-2, with D unresolved. V lost 2 bases and J lost 6, with 10 bases in between. This CDR3 region has 13 residues. From germline, CDR1 is SQVTM and CDR2 ANQGSEA. As DNA, the CDR3 is TGCAGCGTTGAAACAGTAAAGGCCGGGGAGCTGTTTTTT. Encoded protein: CSVETVKAGELFF.